Shown below are 3 T cell receptor beta chains from a single sample sequenced in a study of T cell repertoires in cytomegalovirus infection. Via MiXCR, TCRdb re-called the reads, giving one row per CDR3 protein. The data show roughly 340,000 distinct CDR3 sequences, approximately 32% seen once. Antigen specificity for these receptors is unknown. The sample was cultured PBMCs, taken from culture after CMV antigen stimulation. The receptors derive from a human donor in good health (CMV status not recorded). Some clones in this sample may be carry-over from other donors' samples.

As to this clonotype: A junction end diverges from the germline sequence, so it may reflect a read error. This chain's CDR3 is CASNLGILSPLHF. The CDR3 nucleotides read TGTGCCAGCAACTTAGGCATTTTATCACCCCTCCACTTT. This chain links TRBV7-9 with TRBJ1-6; unclear D gene. CDR1 is SEHNR and CDR2 is FQNEAQ in the germline V gene (reference sequence). The CDR3 consists of 13 residues.

This clonotype was detected only a few times. The V and J genes are TRBV20-1 and TRBJ1-5, with D unclear. The CDR3 covers 15 residues. V was trimmed by 0 bases and J by 4 bases, leaving 13 bases between them. Germline CDR1 reads DFQATT; CDR2 reads SNEGSKA (reference sequence). For the CDR3, the DNA is TGCAGTGCTAGAGACTATCTTCTCCCTAATCAGCCCCAGCATTTT. Amino acids: CSARDYLLPNQPQHF.

The chain joins TRBV12-5 to TRBJ1-2; no definite D call. The germline CDR1 and CDR2 sequences are LGHNT and FRNRAP. V lost 7 bases and J 4 bases, leaving 13 bases between the germline ends. This CDR3 region has 13 residues. CDR3 sequence reads: CASAPDRSYGYTF. In nucleotides, the CDR3 is TGTGCTAGTGCCCCGGATCGGTCCTATGGCTACACCTTC.